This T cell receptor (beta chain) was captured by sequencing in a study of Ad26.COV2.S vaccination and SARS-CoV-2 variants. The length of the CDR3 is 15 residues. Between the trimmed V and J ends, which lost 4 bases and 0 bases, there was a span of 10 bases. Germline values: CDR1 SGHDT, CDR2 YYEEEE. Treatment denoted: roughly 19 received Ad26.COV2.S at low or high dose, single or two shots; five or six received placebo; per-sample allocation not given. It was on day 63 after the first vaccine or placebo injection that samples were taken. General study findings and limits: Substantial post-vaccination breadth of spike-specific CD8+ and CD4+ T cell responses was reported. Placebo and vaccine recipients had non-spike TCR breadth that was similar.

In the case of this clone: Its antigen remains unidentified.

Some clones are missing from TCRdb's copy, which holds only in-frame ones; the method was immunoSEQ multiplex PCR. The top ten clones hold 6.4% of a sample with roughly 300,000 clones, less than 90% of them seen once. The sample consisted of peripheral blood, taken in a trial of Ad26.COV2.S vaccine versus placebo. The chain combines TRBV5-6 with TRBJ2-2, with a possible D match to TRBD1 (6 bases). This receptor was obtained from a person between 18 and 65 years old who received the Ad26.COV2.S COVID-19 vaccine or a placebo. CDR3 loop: CASSTGHTNTGELFF. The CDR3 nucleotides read TGTGCCAGCAGCACGGGACATACGAACACCGGGGAGCTGTTTTTT.